Listed below are T cell receptor beta chains from one sample, sequenced in a study of blood T cell repertoires in COVID-19. Produced via immunoSEQ multiplex PCR; TCRdb's table is partial and in-frame only. The data contain roughly 130,000 clones, 84% of them singletons. Sequenced sample: peripheral blood. The receptors were gathered from a woman aged 60 to 75 with acute or convalescent COVID-19. Each CDR3 is given with its conserved first and last residue. The order of the fields is V gene, clone size, D gene, J gene, CDR3 DNA, CDR3 protein. A D gene is named only where the DNA matches it firmly. Some rows have no size entry. The others give once, few or many, or a class for an expanded clone.

>TRBV6-7|NA|NA|TRBJ2-1
TGTGCCAGCAGGAGGGATGAGCAGTTCTTC
CASRRDEQFF
>TRBV30|NA|NA|TRBJ1-2
TGTGCCTGGAGTGGGGGGGGTGCCTATGGCTACACCTTC
CAWSGGGAYGYTF
>TRBV23-1|NA|NA|TRBJ1-1
TGCGCCCTCCACAGGATCCGCGTTCCTGAAGCTTTCTTT
CALHRIRVPEAFF
>TRBV11-2|NA|NA|TRBJ1-4
TGTGCCAGCAGCGGGGGGGTTCGGGAAAAACTGTTTTTT
CASSGGVREKLFF
>TRBV27|once|TRBD1|TRBJ1-6
TGTGCCAGCAGTAGGGGACTCGGGACAGCTAATTCACCCCTCCACTTT
CASSRGLGTANSPLHF
>TRBV14|NA|NA|TRBJ1-4
TGTGCCAGCAGCCAAGTGGGGGGTCGTACGGGTGAAAAACTGTTTTTT
CASSQVGGRTGEKLFF
>TRBV6-5|NA|NA|TRBJ1-1
TGTGCCAGCAGACCCGGCATAGCAGGGGCCGAAGCTTTCTTT
CASRPGIAGAEAFF
>TRBV9|NA|NA|TRBJ2-2
TGTGCCAGCAGCAGTAGTAATGCTGACACCGGGGAGCTGTTTTTT
CASSSSNADTGELFF
>TRBV4-1|NA|NA|TRBJ1-5
TGCGCCAGCAGCCAAGCCATACAGGGATTGGGGGACAATCAGCCCCAGCATTTT
CASSQAIQGLGDNQPQHF
>TRBV6-5|few|NA|TRBJ1-4
TGTGCCAGCAGTTCGATGGGGCTCTTTAATGAAAAACTGTTTTTT
CASSSMGLFNEKLFF
>TRBV20-1|once|NA|TRBJ2-2
TGCAGTGCTAGTGACGTGAACACCGGGGAGCTGTTTTTT
CSASDVNTGELFF
>TRBV9|NA|NA|TRBJ1-1
TGTGCCAGCAGCGCCCAGGGAAACACTGAAGCTTTCTTT
CASSAQGNTEAFF
>TRBV9|NA|NA|TRBJ1-3
TGTGCCAGCAGCGTAGGCACAGGGACCTCTGGAAACACCATATATTTT
CASSVGTGTSGNTIYF
>TRBV30|NA|NA|TRBJ1-1
TGTGCCTGGAGCCTAGACCTAGGTCGGGCTGAAGCTTTCTTT
CAWSLDLGRAEAFF
>TRBV5-1|NA|TRBD1|TRBJ2-5
TGCGCCAGCGAACCGGGGACAGGGGGGGAGACCCAGTACTTC
CASEPGTGGETQYF
>TRBV3-1/TRBV3-2|NA|TRBD1|TRBJ2-5
TGTGCCAGCAGCCCGGGACAGGGAAGGGAGACCCAGTACTTC
CASSPGQGRETQYF
>TRBV7-8|NA|NA|TRBJ1-5
TGTGCCAGCAGCTCTATCCCATCCGGGCCCCAGCATTTT
CASSSIPSGPQHF
>TRBV7-9|few|NA|TRBJ1-2
TGTGCCAGCGAACTGCGACAGGCTATGGGCTACACCTTC
CASELRQAMGYTF
>TRBV11-3|NA|TRBD2|TRBJ2-2
TGTGCCAGCAGCTTAGTAGCGGGGCCGAACACCGGGGAGCTGTTTTTT
CASSLVAGPNTGELFF
>TRBV2|few|TRBD2|TRBJ2-5
TGTGCCAGCAAGGGCGGGGGGGAAAAAGAGACCCAGTACTTC
CASKGGGEKETQYF
>TRBV2|NA|TRBD1|TRBJ1-5
TGTGCCAGCAGTCCCCATGGACAGGGGCGCAATCAGCCCCAGCATTTT
CASSPHGQGRNQPQHF
>TRBV5-6|NA|TRBD1|TRBJ2-5
TGTGCCAGCAGCTCCACAGGGGAATACGAGACCCAGTACTTC
CASSSTGEYETQYF
>TRBV29-1|NA|TRBD1|TRBJ2-5
TGCAGCCACAGGGGGAGGGAGACCCAGTACTTC
CSHRGRETQYF
>TRBV12-3/TRBV12-4|NA|NA|TRBJ1-2
TGTGCCAGCAGTTTCGAGGGAACCGGCTACACCTTC
CASSFEGTGYTF
>TRBV19|NA|NA|TRBJ1-1
TGTGCCAGTGGAAAGGCGGGATCGAAAGCTTTCTTT
CASGKAGSKAFF
>TRBV29-1|NA|NA|TRBJ1-1
TGCAGCGTTCTCAGTTTACTGAACACTGAAGCTTTCTTT
CSVLSLLNTEAFF
>TRBV2|NA|TRBD2|TRBJ2-2
TGTGCCAGACGACTAGCGGGGAAGGATGGGGAGCTGTTTTTT
CARRLAGKDGELFF
>TRBV12-5|NA|NA|TRBJ1-6
TGTGCTAGTGGTTTAAGCGTGGAATCACCCCTCCACTTT
CASGLSVESPLHF
>TRBV28|NA|NA|TRBJ1-5
TGTGCCAGCAGTACAGGGTTTGGTCAGCCCCAGCATTTT
CASSTGFGQPQHF
>TRBV14|NA|NA|TRBJ2-1
TGTGCCAGCAGCCTTCCAGGGGCCCGGAATGAGCAGTTCTTC
CASSLPGARNEQFF
>TRBV6-5|NA|NA|TRBJ1-1
TGTGCCAGCAGTACAGATGGACAGCGGCACACTGAAGCTTTCTTT
CASSTDGQRHTEAFF
>TRBV24-1|NA|TRBD2|TRBJ2-1
TGTGCCACCAGTGATTTGGTCAGCGGGGCCTGGGGTGAGCAGTTCTTC
CATSDLVSGAWGEQFF
>TRBV10-3|NA|TRBD1|TRBJ1-2
TGTGCCATCAGTGAGTCTAAAAGGACAGGGGATCATGGCTACACCTTC
CAISESKRTGDHGYTF
>TRBV5-4|NA|NA|TRBJ2-4
TGTGCCAGCAGCTTGGATACAGGTCTACCGAACATTCAGTACTTC
CASSLDTGLPNIQYF
>TRBV19|NA|TRBD1|TRBJ1-6
TGTGCCAGTAGTATTAGGACAGGGGATTCACCCCTCCACTTT
CASSIRTGDSPLHF
>TRBV19|NA|NA|TRBJ1-2
TGTGCCAGTAGTATAGATCGGGAAGGCTACACCTTC
CASSIDREGYTF
>TRBV29-1|few|NA|TRBJ1-1
TGCAGCGCCTCATCGGAGCTTGATAACACTGAAGCTTTCTTT
CSASSELDNTEAFF
>TRBV3-1/TRBV3-2|NA|NA|TRBJ1-2
TGTGCCAGCAGCCAGCGACTCCCCCCGGGGGTGGACTATGGCTACACCTTC
CASSQRLPPGVDYGYTF
>TRBV5-1|few|NA|TRBJ1-6
TGCGCCAGCAGCTTGGCCTCGGGGGATCGGAATTCACCCCTCCACTTT
CASSLASGDRNSPLHF
>TRBV28|few|TRBD1|TRBJ1-5
TGTGCCAGCAGGGACCGGGACAGACATTATAGCAATCAGCCCCAGCATTTT
CASRDRDRHYSNQPQHF
>TRBV30|NA|NA|TRBJ1-5
TGTGCCTGGAGTGTCAGGGGAAATCAGCCCCAGCATTTT
CAWSVRGNQPQHF
>TRBV19|NA|TRBD1|TRBJ2-5
TGTGCCAGTACCTCGACAGGGATCGAAGAGACCCAGTACTTC
CASTSTGIEETQYF
>TRBV24-1|many|TRBD1|TRBJ2-3
TGTGCCACCCGTAGCGGGACAGGGGAGGCCGATACGCAGTATTTT
CATRSGTGEADTQYF
>TRBV19|NA|NA|TRBJ1-2
TGTGCCAGTAGTGACGGGAACTATGGCTACACCTTC
CASSDGNYGYTF
>TRBV3-1/TRBV3-2|once|NA|TRBJ2-2
TGTGCCAGCAGCCGCCGTAGGGGCACCGGGGAGCTGTTTTTT
CASSRRRGTGELFF
>TRBV5-5|NA|TRBD1|TRBJ2-3
TGTGCCAGCAGCTGGGGTGGACAGGGGGGCACAGATACGCAGTATTTT
CASSWGGQGGTDTQYF
>TRBV19|NA|NA|TRBJ1-2
TGTGCCAGTATACAAACCTGGCCCTATGGCTACACCTTC
CASIQTWPYGYTF
>TRBV12-3/TRBV12-4|NA|NA|TRBJ1-5
TGTGCCAGCAGCTCTGGCAATCAGCCCCAGCATTTT
CASSSGNQPQHF
>TRBV5-1|NA|NA|TRBJ1-1
TGCGCCAGCAGCTTGGCTCTTATGCGCACTGAAGCTTTCTTT
CASSLALMRTEAFF
>TRBV6-5|NA|NA|TRBJ1-1
TGTGCCAGCAGTTATCTTGACAGGATGTTCGACACTGAAGCTTTCTTT
CASSYLDRMFDTEAFF